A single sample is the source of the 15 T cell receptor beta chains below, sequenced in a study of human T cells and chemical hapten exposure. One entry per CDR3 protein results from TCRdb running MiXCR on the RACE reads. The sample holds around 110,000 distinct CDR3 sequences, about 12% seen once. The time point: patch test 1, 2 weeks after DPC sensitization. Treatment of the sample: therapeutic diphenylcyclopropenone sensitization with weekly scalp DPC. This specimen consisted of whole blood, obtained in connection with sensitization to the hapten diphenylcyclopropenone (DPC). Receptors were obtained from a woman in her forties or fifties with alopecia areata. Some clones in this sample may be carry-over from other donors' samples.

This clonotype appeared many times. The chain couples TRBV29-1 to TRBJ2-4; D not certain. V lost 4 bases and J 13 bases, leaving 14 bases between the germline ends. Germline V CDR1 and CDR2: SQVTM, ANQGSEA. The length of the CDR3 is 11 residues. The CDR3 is CSVGLNGQQYF. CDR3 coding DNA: TGCAGCGTTGGTCTGAACGGTCAGCAGTACTTC.

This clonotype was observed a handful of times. In nucleotides, the CDR3 is TGTGCCAGCAGCTTAGGGTCAGGGACGAGTGGGGCCAACGTCCTGACTTTC. Its translation: CASSLGSGTSGANVLTF. V is TRBV7-9 and J is TRBJ2-6; D is possibly TRBD1 or TRBD2 (5 bases each). This CDR3 spans 17 amino acids. CDR1 and CDR2 (germline): SEHNR, FQNEAQ (reference sequence). V gave up 1 base and J gave up 3 bases, with 13 bases separating them.

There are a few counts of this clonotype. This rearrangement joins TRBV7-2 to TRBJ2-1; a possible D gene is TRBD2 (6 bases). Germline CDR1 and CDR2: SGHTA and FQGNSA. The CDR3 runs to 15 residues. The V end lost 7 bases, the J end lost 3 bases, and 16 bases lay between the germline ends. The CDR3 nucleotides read TGTGCCAGCACCCGGGGGACTCAAAACTACAATGAGCAGTTCTTC. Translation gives CASTRGTQNYNEQFF.

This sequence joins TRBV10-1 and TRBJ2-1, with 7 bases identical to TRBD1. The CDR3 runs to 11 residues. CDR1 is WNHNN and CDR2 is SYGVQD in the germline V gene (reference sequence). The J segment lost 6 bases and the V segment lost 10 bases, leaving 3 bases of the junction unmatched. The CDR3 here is CATRTGNEQFF. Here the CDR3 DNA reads TGCGCCACCCGGACAGGCAATGAGCAGTTCTTC.

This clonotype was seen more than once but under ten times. CDR3 loop: CASSFKASTDTQYF. Here the CDR3 DNA reads TGTGCCAGCAGTTTTAAAGCCAGCACAGATACGCAGTATTTT. The chain links TRBV12-3 or TRBV12-4 to TRBJ2-3; no clear D. V dropped 3 bases and J dropped 0 bases, with 7 bases sitting between them. This CDR3 has 14 amino acids.

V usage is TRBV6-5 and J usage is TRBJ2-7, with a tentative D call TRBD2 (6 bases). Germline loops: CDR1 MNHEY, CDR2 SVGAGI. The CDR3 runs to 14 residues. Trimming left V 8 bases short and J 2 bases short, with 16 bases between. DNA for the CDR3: TGTGCCAGCTCGCGGGACGTGGGGGCCTACGAGCAGTACTTC. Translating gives CASSRDVGAYEQYF.

As DNA, the CDR3 is TGTGCCAGCAGTTTGGACGGAACAACTCCTCCTGGAAACACCATATATTTT. Protein: CASSLDGTTPPGNTIYF. The rearrangement joins TRBV11-3 to TRBJ1-3; D is unresolved. With 6 bases removed from V and 2 bases from J, the gap between germline ends came to 20 bases. This CDR3 spans 17 amino acids. Germline loops: CDR1 SGHNT, CDR2 YENEEA. The whole variable domain, remainder taken from reference TRBV11-3 and TRBJ1-3, is EAGVVQSPRYKIIEKKQPVAFWCNPISGHNTLYWYLQNLGQGPELLIRYENEEAVDDSQLPKDRFSAERLKGVDSTLKIQPAELGDSAVYLCASSLDGTTPPGNTIYFGEGSWLTVV.

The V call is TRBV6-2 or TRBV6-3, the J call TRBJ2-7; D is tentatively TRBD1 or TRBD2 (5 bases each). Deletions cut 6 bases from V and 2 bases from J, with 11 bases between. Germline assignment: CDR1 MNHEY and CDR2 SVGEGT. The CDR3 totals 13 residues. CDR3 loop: CASRLGVPYEQYF. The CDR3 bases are TGTGCCAGCAGATTGGGGGTACCCTACGAGCAGTACTTC.

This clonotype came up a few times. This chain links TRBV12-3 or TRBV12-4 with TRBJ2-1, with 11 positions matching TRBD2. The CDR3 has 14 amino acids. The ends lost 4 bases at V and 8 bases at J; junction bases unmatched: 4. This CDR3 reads CASSSLAGGHEQFF. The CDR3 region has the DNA TGTGCCAGCAGTTCTCTAGCGGGAGGACATGAGCAGTTCTTC.

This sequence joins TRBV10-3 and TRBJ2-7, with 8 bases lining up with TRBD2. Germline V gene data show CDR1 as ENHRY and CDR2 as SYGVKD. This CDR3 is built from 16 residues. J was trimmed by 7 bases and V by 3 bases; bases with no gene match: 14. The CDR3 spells CAISDVAGGPAGEQYF. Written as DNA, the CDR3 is TGTGCCATCAGTGATGTTGCGGGGGGACCCGCCGGGGAGCAGTACTTC.

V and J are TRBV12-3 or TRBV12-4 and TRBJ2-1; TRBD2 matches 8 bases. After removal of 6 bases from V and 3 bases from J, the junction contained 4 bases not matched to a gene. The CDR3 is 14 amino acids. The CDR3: CASRVAGIYNEQFF. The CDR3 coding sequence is TGTGCCAGCAGGGTAGCGGGAATCTACAATGAGCAGTTCTTC.

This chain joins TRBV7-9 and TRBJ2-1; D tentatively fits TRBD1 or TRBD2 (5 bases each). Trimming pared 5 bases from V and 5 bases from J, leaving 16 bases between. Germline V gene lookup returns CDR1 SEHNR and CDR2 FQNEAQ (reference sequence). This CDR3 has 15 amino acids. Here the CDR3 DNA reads TGTGCCAGCAGCCAGGTCCAGGGACGCCACAATGAGCAGTTCTTC. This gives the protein CASSQVQGRHNEQFF.

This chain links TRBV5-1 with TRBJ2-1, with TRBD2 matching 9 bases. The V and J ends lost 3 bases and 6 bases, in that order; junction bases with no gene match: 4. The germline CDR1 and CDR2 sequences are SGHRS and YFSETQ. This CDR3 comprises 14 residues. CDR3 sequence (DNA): TGCGCCAGCAGCTCGGGACTAGCTGGCAATGAGCAGTTCTTC. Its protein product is CASSSGLAGNEQFF.

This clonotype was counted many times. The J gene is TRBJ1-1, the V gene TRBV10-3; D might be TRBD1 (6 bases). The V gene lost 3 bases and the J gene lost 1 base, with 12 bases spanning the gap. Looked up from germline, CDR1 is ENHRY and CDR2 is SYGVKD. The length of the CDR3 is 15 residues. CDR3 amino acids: CAISDGGRRNTEAFF. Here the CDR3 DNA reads TGTGCCATCAGTGACGGGGGCCGGAGGAACACTGAAGCTTTCTTT.

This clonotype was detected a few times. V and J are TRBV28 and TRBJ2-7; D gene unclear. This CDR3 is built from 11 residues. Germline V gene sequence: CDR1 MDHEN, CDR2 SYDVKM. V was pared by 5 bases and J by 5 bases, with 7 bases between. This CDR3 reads CASSPQDEQYF. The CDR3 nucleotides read TGTGCCAGCAGTCCTCAGGACGAGCAGTACTTC.